This TCR beta chain was retrieved from a study of blood T cells in healthy people across ages. Study-level points and caveats: TCR beta diversity was tightly associated with the proportion of naive T cells.

The trim removed 3 bases at V and 5 bases at J, leaving 11 bases unmatched. The CDR3 contains 17 residues. CDR1 is SGHRS, CDR2 YFSETQ, per germline. About this clonotype: The antigen remains undetermined.

The authors ran a second PCR of about 7 to 12 cycles using a sample-barcoded 5' primer and a J-beta primer mix. Each CDR3 protein is one row after TCRdb ran MiXCR on the 5' RACE reads. The sample lists some 1.6 million distinct CDR3 sequences, about 32% seen once, with 11% in the top ten. This TCR was recovered from a woman aged 25 to 39 in good health. V usage is TRBV5-1 and J usage is TRBJ2-1, with 10 bases fitting TRBD2. Material for sequencing was blood. CDR3 nucleotides: TGCGCCAGCAGCTGGGGACGCCTAGCGGGAGCGGACAATGAGCAGTTCTTC. This translates into CASSWGRLAGADNEQFF.